The sequence of this T cell receptor (beta chain) was determined in a study of blood T cell repertoires in COVID-19. The germline CDR1 and CDR2 sequences are SGHTA and FQGTGA. With V trimmed by 0 bases and J by 2 bases, 5 bases remained unmatched. The CDR3 is made up of 17 amino acids. Here immunoSEQ multiplex PCR was the method, and the copy in TCRdb shows in-frame clones only, minus some. The data hold over 300,000 clones, with approximately 88% observed a single time. The rearrangement links TRBV7-3 to TRBJ2-3, with 10 bases matching TRBD2. The receptor was isolated from a woman in her thirties with acute COVID-19. The sample taken for sequencing was PBMCs or T cells enriched from blood (not recorded which). The CDR3 reads CASSLTVAGGATDTQYF. For the CDR3, the DNA is TGTGCCAGCAGCTTAACGGTAGCGGGGGGCGCCACAGATACGCAGTATTTT.